A selection of T cell receptor beta chains follows, all from one sample in a study of response to subunit inactivated influenza vaccine. TCRdb used MiXCR to reprocess the RT-PCR reads, holding one entry per CDR3 protein. The sample shows fewer than 700,000 distinct CDR3 sequences, approximately 12% of them seen only once. The material sequenced was PBMCs from blood, taken 45 days after vaccination. The receptors come from a man aged 50 to 59 who received an inactivated influenza vaccine. Each CDR3 is given with its conserved first and last residue. The D gene is left open where the match is weak. Rows may omit the clone size; those that give it use once, few, many or a size class.

>.|TRBJ2-4|TRBV4-3|few
TGCGCCAGCAGCCAAGATTCTGGGGGGCTCAAAAACATTCAGTACTTC
CASSQDSGGLKNIQYF
>.|TRBJ1-6|TRBV20-1|.
TGCAGTGCTAGGCCCAGGGGTAATTCACCCCTCCACTTT
CSARPRGNSPLHF
>.|TRBJ2-1|TRBV4-3|.
TGCGCCAGCAGCCAAGGAACATGGGGCGATGAGCAGTTCTTC
CASSQGTWGDEQFF
>TRBD1|TRBJ2-7|TRBV3-1|few
TGTGCCAGCAGCCAAGCGTGGGACAGGGGCCACGAGCAGTACTTC
CASSQAWDRGHEQYF
>TRBD2|TRBJ2-2|TRBV9|many
TGTGCCAGCAGCGCGAGCGGGGGTCAAGCCGGGGAGCTGTTTTTT
CASSASGGQAGELFF
>.|TRBJ2-1|TRBV7-2|few
TGTGCCAGCAGCTTAGCGGCTAGCCCCTACAATGAGCAGTTCTTC
CASSLAASPYNEQFF
>.|TRBJ1-1|TRBV29-1|many
TGCAGCGGCGAACAGGGCGTAGCTTTCTTT
CSGEQGVAFF
>.|TRBJ2-7|TRBV6-5|few
TGTGCCAGCGGTAAGGGTGGCGAGCAGTACTTC
CASGKGGEQYF
>.|TRBJ2-3|TRBV2|.
TGTGCCAGCAGTGAAATGGGGCAGGACACAGATACGCAGTATTTT
CASSEMGQDTDTQYF
>TRBD2|TRBJ2-7|TRBV10-3|few
TGTGCCATCAGTGAGACAACCGGGACTAGCGGAGCCTACGAGCAGTACTTC
CAISETTGTSGAYEQYF
>.|TRBJ2-4|TRBV29-1|.
TGCAGCGGCCTGAGGAAAAACATTCAGTACTTC
CSGLRKNIQYF
>TRBD1|TRBJ1-1|TRBV20-1|few
TGCAGTGTTACCCAGGGGGCGGTGACTGAAGCTTTCTTT
CSVTQGAVTEAFF
>TRBD1|TRBJ2-1|TRBV15|.
TGTGCCACCAGCAGAGAGGGACAGGGTAACAATGAGCAGTTCTTC
CATSREGQGNNEQFF
>TRBD1|TRBJ2-1|TRBV29-1|.
TGCAGCGTCCACCGGGACAGGGGGAATGAGCAGTTCTTC
CSVHRDRGNEQFF
>.|TRBJ2-2|TRBV28|once
TGTGCCAGCAGATTCTTCAGGGGTGGCGGGGAGCTGTTTTTT
CASRFFRGGGELFF
>.|TRBJ1-6|TRBV4-3|.
TGCGCCAGCAGCCAAGGACAGGTTGAATCACCCCTCCACTTT
CASSQGQVESPLHF
>.|TRBJ2-4|TRBV20-1|.
TGCAGTGCCCGCGAAGACCAGAAAAACATTCAGTACTTC
CSAREDQKNIQYF
>TRBD1|TRBJ1-6|TRBV6-2/TRBV6-3|.
TGTGCCAGCAGACTCCCGTTCGGACAGGGACGTAATTCACCCCTCCACTTT
CASRLPFGQGRNSPLHF
>.|TRBJ1-2|TRBV12-3/TRBV12-4|.
TGTGCCAGCAGTTCCGGTCGGGTAATCTATGGCTACACCTTC
CASSSGRVIYGYTF
>.|TRBJ2-7|TRBV7-2|few
TGTGCCAGCAGCCGAGGGTTGACAGGGAGGTACGAGCAGTACTTC
CASSRGLTGRYEQYF
>TRBD1|TRBJ2-2|TRBV30|few
TGTGCCTGGAGCCTAAAAGCCGGGACAGCGAACACCGGGGAGCTGTTTTTT
CAWSLKAGTANTGELFF
>.|TRBJ2-3|TRBV9|many
TGTGCCAGCAGCGTAGCCCCAGCAGATACGCAGTATTTT
CASSVAPADTQYF
>.|TRBJ2-2|TRBV15|few
TGTGCCACCAGCAGATTCCTTAGCGCCGGGGAGCTGTTTTTT
CATSRFLSAGELFF
>.|TRBJ1-2|TRBV2|.
TGTGCCAGCAGTGAACAGGGTCGGAACTATGGCTACACCTTC
CASSEQGRNYGYTF
>TRBD1|TRBJ2-5|TRBV29-1|few
TGCAGCGTTGAAGGTTCGGGACAGGGGTGGGAGACCCAGTACTTC
CSVEGSGQGWETQYF
>TRBD2|TRBJ2-7|TRBV11-2|few
TGTGCCAGCAGCTACGGACTAGCGGGTATCTACGAGCAGTACTTC
CASSYGLAGIYEQYF
>.|TRBJ2-3|TRBV24-1|few
TGTGCCACCAGTGGACAAGGGGGAAGGGCAGATACGCAGTATTTT
CATSGQGGRADTQYF
>.|TRBJ2-3|TRBV25-1|.
TGTGCCAGCAGTGAGAGCTCCTGGAGGAATACGCAGTATTTT
CASSESSWRNTQYF
>TRBD2|TRBJ2-7|TRBV20-1|few
TGCAGTGCCTGGCCGGGACTAGCAAGGGACGAGCAGTACTTC
CSAWPGLARDEQYF
>TRBD1|TRBJ2-7|TRBV15|.
TGTGCCACCAGCAGAGGGGGGAGACAGGGTTTATACGAGCAGTACTTC
CATSRGGRQGLYEQYF
>TRBD2|TRBJ2-5|TRBV7-3|.
TGTGCCAGCAGCTTAACGGGGAGGGCGGAAGAGACCCAGTACTTC
CASSLTGRAEETQYF
>.|TRBJ1-1|TRBV6-1|.
TGTGCCAGCAGTGAGGCAGGGTGGAACACTGAAGCTTTCTTT
CASSEAGWNTEAFF
>TRBD2|TRBJ2-1|TRBV20-1|.
TGCAGTGCTTGGACGAGCCTAGCGGGAGTCTACAATGAGCAGTTCTTC
CSAWTSLAGVYNEQFF
>.|TRBJ2-7|TRBV4-1|.
TGCGCCAGCAGCCAAGTCGGGCGGGCTCTCCCCTACGAGCAGTACTTC
CASSQVGRALPYEQYF
>TRBD2|TRBJ2-7|TRBV12-3/TRBV12-4|.
TGTGCCAGCAAAAGCCGCGGGGGGTCGTACGAGCAGTACTTC
CASKSRGGSYEQYF
>TRBD2|TRBJ2-7|TRBV20-1|few
TGCAGTGCAAAAAATAGCGGGAGAATCTCCTACGAGCAGTACTTC
CSAKNSGRISYEQYF
>TRBD2|TRBJ2-5|TRBV10-3|few
TGTGCCACCTTAGCGGGAGTACAAGAGACCCAGTACTTC
CATLAGVQETQYF